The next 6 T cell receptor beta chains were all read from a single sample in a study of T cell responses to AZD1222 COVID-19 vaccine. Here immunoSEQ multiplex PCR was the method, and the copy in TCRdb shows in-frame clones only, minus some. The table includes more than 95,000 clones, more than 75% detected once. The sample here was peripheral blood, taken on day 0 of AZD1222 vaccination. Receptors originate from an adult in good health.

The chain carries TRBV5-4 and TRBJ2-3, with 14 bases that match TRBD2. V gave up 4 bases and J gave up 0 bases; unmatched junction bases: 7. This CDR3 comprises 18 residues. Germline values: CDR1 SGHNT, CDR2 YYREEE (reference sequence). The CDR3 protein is CASSGTGTSGGSTDTQYF. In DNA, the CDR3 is TGTGCCAGCAGCGGAACCGGGACTAGCGGGGGAAGCACAGATACGCAGTATTTT.

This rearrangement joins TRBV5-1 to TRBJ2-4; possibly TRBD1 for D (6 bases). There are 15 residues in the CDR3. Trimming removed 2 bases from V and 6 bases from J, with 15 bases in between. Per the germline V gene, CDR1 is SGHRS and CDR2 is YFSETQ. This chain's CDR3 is CASSFRRTERNIQYF. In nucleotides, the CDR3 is TGCGCCAGCAGCTTCCGGAGGACAGAGAGAAACATTCAGTACTTC.

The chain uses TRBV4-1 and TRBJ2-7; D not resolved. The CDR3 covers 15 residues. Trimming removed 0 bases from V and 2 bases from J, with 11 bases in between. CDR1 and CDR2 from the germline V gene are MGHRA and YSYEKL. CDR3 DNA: TGCGCCAGCAGCCAAGAGGAAATTGGGACCTACGAGCAGTACTTC. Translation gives CASSQEEIGTYEQYF.

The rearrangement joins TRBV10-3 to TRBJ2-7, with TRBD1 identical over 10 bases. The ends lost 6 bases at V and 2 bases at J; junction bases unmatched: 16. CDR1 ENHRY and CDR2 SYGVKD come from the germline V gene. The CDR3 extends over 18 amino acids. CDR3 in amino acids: CAISPGGTGAVGAYEQYF. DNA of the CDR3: TGTGCCATCAGCCCTGGGGGGACAGGGGCAGTTGGTGCCTACGAGCAGTACTTC.

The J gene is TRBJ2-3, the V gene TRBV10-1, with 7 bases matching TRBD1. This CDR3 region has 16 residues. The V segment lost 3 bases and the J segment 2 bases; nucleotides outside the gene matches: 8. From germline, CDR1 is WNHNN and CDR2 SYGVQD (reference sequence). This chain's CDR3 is CASSDLAGGLTDTQYF. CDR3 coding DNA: TGCGCCAGCAGTGATTTGGCAGGGGGTCTCACAGATACGCAGTATTTT.

CDR3 DNA sequence: TGTGCCAGCAGCCAAATGGGAGTAGCTCACACCGGGGAGCTGTTTTTT. Translating gives CASSQMGVAHTGELFF. The gene calls are TRBV3-1 (or the pseudogene TRBV3-2) and TRBJ2-2; weak D call: TRBD2 (5 bases). CDR1 LGHDT and CDR2 YNNKEL come from the germline V gene (reference sequence). This CDR3 comprises 16 residues. The germline V and J ends were trimmed by 2 bases and 3 bases, with 13 bases remaining between them.